The sequence of this T cell receptor (beta chain) was determined in a study of control samples from healthy donors and cancer patients. Generated by immunoSEQ multiplex PCR, the TCRdb table keeps only in-frame clones and is missing some. The sample yields approximately 170,000 clones, almost 90% seen once. The CDR3 runs 12 residues. Germline CDR1 is GTSNPN and CDR2 is SVGIG (reference sequence). V was pared by 2 bases and J by 7 bases, with 9 bases between. Sequenced sample: blood. V and J are TRBV30 and TRBJ1-5; perhaps TRBD1 as D (5 bases). The source is a woman aged 50 to 60 in good health. CDR3 bases: TGTGCCTGGAGTCAGGGAGGGCAGCCCCAGCATTTT. Residues: CAWSQGGQPQHF.